What follows is one TCR beta chain and its context. Using immunoSEQ multiplex PCR, the repertoire was profiled, and TCRdb retains in-frame clones only, with some absent. The table includes roughly 56,000 clones, 80% to 95% detected once. The CDR3 has 14 residues. The V end was cut by 6 bases, the J end by 3 bases, with 12 bases between. Germline V gives CDR1 LGHNT, CDR2 FRNRAP. This entry comes from a study of blood T cell repertoires in COVID-19. The wider study: Sites in the United States, Italy and Spain provided acute and convalescent COVID-19 samples.

This chain joins TRBV12-5 and TRBJ1-5, with D perhaps TRBD1 (6 bases). The specimen was peripheral blood. This clonotype originated in a man aged 45 to 65 with active COVID-19. The CDR3 sequence: CASGNTGLNQPQHF. The CDR3 DNA follows: TGTGCTAGTGGAAATACAGGGCTCAATCAGCCCCAGCATTTT.